These 32 T cell receptor beta chains were sequenced from one sample in a study of Graves' ophthalmopathy and Graves' hyperthyroidism. RNA transcripts were the source from which TCR beta CDR3 regions were amplified. Following a first-round RT-PCR that used HTBI primers, a second-round multiplex PCR was carried out. One entry per CDR3 protein, called by TCRdb with MiXCR from the multiplex PCR reads. The data contain 300,000 to 450,000 distinct CDR3 sequences, about 18% of them seen just once; the ten biggest clones take up 2.4%. Sample: peripheral blood. The receptors come from an adult woman with stable Graves' hyperthyroidism.

This chain links TRBV15 with TRBJ1-6; D call uncertain. The CDR3 has 14 amino acids. CDR1 LNHNV and CDR2 YYDKDF come from the germline V gene (reference sequence). Trimming cost V 7 bases and J 3 bases, with 10 bases left between them. CDR3 residues: CATKSGFYNSPLHF. In DNA, the CDR3 is TGTGCCACCAAGTCGGGTTTCTATAATTCACCCCTCCACTTT.

This clonotype was counted at least ten times. The chain uses TRBV3-1 and TRBJ2-7; 9 bases fit TRBD2. Germline lookup yields CDR1 LGHDT and CDR2 YNNKEL (reference sequence). The CDR3 is 13 amino acids. The J segment lost 3 bases and the V segment lost 8 bases, leaving 5 bases of the junction unmatched. In DNA form, the CDR3 reads TGTGCCAGCGCGATAGCGGGAGACTACGAGCAGTACTTC. It translates to CASAIAGDYEQYF.

As for this clonotype: The missing conserved phenylalanine or tryptophan at the end of this CDR3 makes a read error likely. This sequence joins TRBV7-9 and TRBJ2-5, with D perhaps TRBD1 (6 bases). Trimming removed 3 bases from V and 6 bases from J, with 14 bases in between. Germline CDR1 and CDR2: SEHNR and FQNEAQ (reference sequence). This CDR3 spans 14 amino acids. The CDR3 region has the DNA TGTGCCAGCAGCTTCACAGGGTTGATGAAGACCCAGTACTAC. Translation: CASSFTGLMKTQYY.

J is TRBJ2-7 and V is TRBV29-1; tentatively, D is TRBD2 (6 bases). V shed 4 bases and J shed 3 bases, with 16 bases lying between them. The germline V gene has CDR1 SQVTM and CDR2 ANQGSEA. The CDR3 is 14 residues long. The DNA of the CDR3 is TGCAGCGTTGCACCAGGAGGGGAGTTCTACGAGCAGTACTTC. Translated, it gives CSVAPGGEFYEQYF.

This clonotype was observed at least ten times. Here the CDR3 reads CASSLGLRYEQYF. The DNA of the CDR3 is TGTGCCAGCAGTTTGGGACTACGGTACGAGCAGTACTTC. The rearrangement joins TRBV27 to TRBJ2-7, with 7 bases that match TRBD2. Germline-derived CDR1 and CDR2 are MNHEY and SMNVEV (reference sequence). This CDR3 comprises 13 residues. V trimming: 3 bases; J trimming: 4 bases; junction bases outside the gene matches: 3.

This clonotype was seen at least ten times. The gene calls are TRBV4-2 and TRBJ1-5; D unclear. V lost 2 bases to trimming and J lost 3 bases, with 11 bases between them. This CDR3 has 15 residues. Germline V gives CDR1 LGHNA, CDR2 YNFKEQ. The CDR3 bases are TGTGCCAGCAGCCAAACCACCAGAAACAATCAGCCCCAGCATTTT. Translated, it gives CASSQTTRNNQPQHF.

The rearrangement uses TRBV4-2 and TRBJ1-2; TRBD1 matches 12 bases. The CDR3 totals 18 residues. The V gene's germline CDR1 is LGHNA and CDR2 YNFKEQ. The J segment lost 4 bases and the V segment lost 3 bases, leaving 12 bases of the junction unmatched. CDR3 bases: TGTGCCAGCAGCCACAAGACGGGACAGGGGGCCCTTGGCTATGGCTACACCTTC. Its protein product is CASSHKTGQGALGYGYTF.

The J gene is TRBJ1-2, the V gene TRBV4-1; a weak D match, TRBD1 (6 bases). The V and J ends lost 4 bases and 4 bases respectively, with 31 bases between them. This CDR3 has 20 amino acids. CDR1 is MGHRA and CDR2 is YSYEKL in the germline V gene. In nucleotides, the CDR3 is TGCGCCAGCAGCCCCGGGGGGACGGGGGGGGCAAATCTAATCTCCTATGGCTACACCTTC. Translating it yields CASSPGGTGGANLISYGYTF.

This clonotype showed up many times. V gene TRBV6-2 or TRBV6-3 combines with J gene TRBJ2-7, with 15 bases identical to TRBD2. This CDR3 region has 18 residues. Germline lookup yields CDR1 MNHEY and CDR2 SVGEGT. V shed 7 bases and J 4 bases; nucleotides not matched to a gene: 14. In nucleotides, the CDR3 is TGTGCCAGCACCAACGGGGGTCAGGGGACTAGCGGGGGGTACGAGCAGTACTTC. It translates to CASTNGGQGTSGGYEQYF.

This clonotype was seen repeatedly, ten times or more. The V call is TRBV12-3 or TRBV12-4, the J call TRBJ2-4, with D maybe TRBD2 (6 bases). Between the trimmed V and J ends, which lost 6 bases and 4 bases, there was a span of 22 bases. The CDR3 runs 17 residues. The CDR3 coding sequence is TGTGCCAGCAGGGGGGTGTGGGGGAGGCGGAAAAAAAACATTCAGTACTTC. Translating gives CASRGVWGRRKKNIQYF.

This clonotype came up many times. The V gene is TRBV7-8, the J gene TRBJ1-2, with TRBD1 matching 10 bases. Germline-derived CDR1 and CDR2 are SGHVS and FQNEAQ. The CDR3 extends over 15 amino acids. With 4 bases clipped from V and 4 bases from J, the junction kept 6 bases outside the gene matches. As DNA, the CDR3 is TGTGCCAGCAGCTGGGACAGGGGCGGGGTCTATGGCTACACCTTC. It specifies CASSWDRGGVYGYTF.

This clonotype showed up many times. V is TRBV28 and J is TRBJ2-7, with D perhaps matching TRBD1 (6 bases). CDR1 is MDHEN, CDR2 SYDVKM, per germline. This CDR3 is 12 amino acids long. V lost 6 bases and J lost 7, with 13 bases in between. CDR3 bases: TGTGCCAGCAGCCAGGGGTTGGATGAGCAGTACTTC. Protein sequence: CASSQGLDEQYF. Together with reference TRBV28 and TRBJ2-7, the CDR3 gives the full variable domain: DVKVTQSSRYLVKRTGEKVFLECVQDMDHENMFWYRQDPGLGLRLIYFSYDVKMKEKGDIPEGYSVSREKKERFSLILESASTNQTSMYLCASSQGLDEQYFGPGTRLTVT.

This clonotype was detected ten times or more. This chain joins TRBV29-1 and TRBJ2-7; D uncertain. The V and J ends lost 0 bases and 9 bases respectively, with 12 bases between them. The CDR3 has 12 amino acids. Germline CDR1 is SQVTM and CDR2 is ANQGSEA. In DNA form, the CDR3 reads TGCAGCGTTGAAGATTCGAAGGGTGCGCAGTACTTC. It is translated as CSVEDSKGAQYF.

This clonotype was detected many times. The chain combines TRBV2 with TRBJ2-2; D call uncertain. This CDR3 is built from 12 residues. V shed 4 bases and J shed 7 bases, with 7 bases lying between them. The germline V gene has CDR1 SNHLY and CDR2 FYNNEI. CDR3 sequence (DNA): TGTGCCAGCAGTGGCTCTGGCGGGGAGCTGTTTTTT. Amino acids: CASSGSGGELFF.

This clonotype was counted between two and nine times. The rearrangement uses TRBV14 and TRBJ2-2; D gene ambiguous. The CDR3 sequence is 15 residues long. Germline CDR1 SGHDN, CDR2 FVKESK. V was trimmed by 3 bases and J by 4 bases, leaving 12 bases between them. CDR3 protein: CASSQTLALTGELFF. DNA for the CDR3: TGTGCCAGCAGCCAGACCCTGGCGCTCACCGGGGAGCTGTTTTTT.

This clonotype was observed at least ten times. The J gene is TRBJ1-2, the V gene TRBV6-4; D remains ambiguous. V lost 5 bases, J lost 0 bases, and 7 bases lay in between. Germline values: CDR1 MRHNA, CDR2 SNTAGT. The CDR3 runs 13 residues. The CDR3 bases are TGTGCCAGCAGTATGGAAGCTAACTATGGCTACACCTTC. This translates into CASSMEANYGYTF.

The chain links TRBV15 to TRBJ2-3; TRBD2 matches 7 bases. V shed 3 bases and J 5 bases; nucleotides not matched to a gene: 17. This CDR3 is 18 amino acids long. Germline-derived CDR1 and CDR2 are LNHNV and YYDKDF (reference sequence). CDR3 region: CATSRKRLGGSLGDTQYF. CDR3 coding DNA: TGTGCCACCAGCAGGAAAAGACTAGGCGGGAGCCTAGGAGATACGCAGTATTTT.

This clonotype occurred many times. The chain couples TRBV30 to TRBJ2-5, with D hard to call. CDR1 is GTSNPN, CDR2 SVGIG, per germline (reference sequence). This CDR3 has 13 residues. V lost 1 base, J lost 2 bases, and 8 bases lay in between. The CDR3, as DNA: TGTGCCTGGAGTGGTGGACGGCAAGAGACCCAGTACTTC. Its protein product is CAWSGGRQETQYF.

The rearrangement joins TRBV6-2 or TRBV6-3 to TRBJ1-2, with no clear D. Looked up from germline, CDR1 is MNHEY and CDR2 is SVGEGT. Trimming pared 4 bases from V and 2 bases from J, leaving 14 bases between. The CDR3 length is 15 residues. The CDR3 here is CASSSYMAPNYGYTF. CDR3 coding DNA: TGTGCCAGCAGTTCCTATATGGCGCCCAACTATGGCTACACCTTC.

This chain links TRBV11-2 with TRBJ2-2; 10 positions match TRBD2. The germline V gene has CDR1 SGHAT and CDR2 FQNNGV. CDR3 size: 14 residues. The V gene end was trimmed by 5 bases and the J gene end by 6 bases; junction bases not matched to a gene: 3. The CDR3 sequence is CASSPGLAPGELFF. CDR3 in DNA: TGTGCCAGCAGCCCGGGACTAGCGCCCGGGGAGCTGTTTTTT.

This clonotype was detected ten times or more. The V call is TRBV2, the J call TRBJ1-1; D unclear. The V gene's germline CDR1 is SNHLY and CDR2 FYNNEI. The CDR3 is 9 amino acids. Trimming took 8 bases from V and 8 from J, leaving 6 bases between them. This CDR3 reads CASGREAFF. The CDR3 region has the DNA TGTGCCAGCGGCAGAGAAGCTTTCTTT.

This clonotype was picked up many times. This rearrangement joins TRBV5-1 to TRBJ2-2; D possibly corresponds to TRBD2 (5 bases). V was trimmed by 2 bases and J by 0 bases, leaving 8 bases between them. In germline, CDR1 is SGHRS, CDR2 YFSETQ. The CDR3 length is 15 residues. The CDR3 protein is CASSFSTTNTGELFF. The CDR3 DNA follows: TGCGCCAGCAGCTTTTCGACTACGAACACCGGGGAGCTGTTTTTT. The variable domain in full, completed from reference TRBV5-1 and TRBJ2-2, reads KAGVTQTPRYLIKTRGQQVTLSCSPISGHRSVSWYQQTPGQGLQFLFEYFSETQRNKGNFPGRFSGRQFSNSRSEMNVSTLELGDSALYLCASSFSTTNTGELFFGEGSRLTVL.

V usage is TRBV6-1 and J usage is TRBJ2-2, with TRBD1 matching 9 bases. Unmatched junction bases numbered 6, after V lost 6 bases and J lost 4 bases. CDR1 is MNHNS and CDR2 is SASEGT in the germline V gene. The CDR3 spans 15 residues. CDR3 sequence: CASRIGQGFTGELFF. The CDR3 nucleotides read TGTGCCAGCAGGATTGGACAGGGGTTCACCGGGGAGCTGTTTTTT.

V is TRBV11-2 and J is TRBJ2-5, with D tentatively TRBD2 (5 bases). Between the trimmed V and J ends, which lost 3 bases and 7 bases, there was a span of 9 bases. Germline V lookup: CDR1 SGHAT, CDR2 FQNNGV. The CDR3 contains 12 residues. CDR3 DNA sequence: TGTGCCAGCAGCTTGGACTTTATGACCCAGTACTTC. This sequence encodes CASSLDFMTQYF. The variable domain in full, with the rest retrieved from reference TRBV11-2 and TRBJ2-5, is EAGVAQSPRYKIIEKRQSVAFWCNPISGHATLYWYQQILGQGPKLLIQFQNNGVVDDSQLPKDRFSAERLKGVDSTLKIQPAKLEDSAVYLCASSLDFMTQYFGPGTRLLVL.

The chain has TRBV6-2 or TRBV6-3 and TRBJ2-7, with 7 bases lining up with TRBD2. V shed 0 bases and J 6 bases; nucleotides not matched to a gene: 5. This CDR3 has 14 residues. Germline V gene lookup returns CDR1 MNHEY and CDR2 SVGEGT. As DNA, the CDR3 is TGTGCCAGCAGTTACTCGGGACTAAGGGGCGAGCAGTACTTC. Its translation is CASSYSGLRGEQYF.

The chain recombines TRBV6-2 or TRBV6-3 with TRBJ2-7; 7 bases agree with TRBD1. After removal of 5 bases from V and 0 bases from J, the junction contained 4 bases not matched to a gene. CDR1 and CDR2 from the germline V gene are MNHEY and SVGEGT. CDR3 length equals 14 residues. The CDR3 spells CASSQGTASYEQYF. CDR3 in DNA: TGTGCCAGCAGTCAGGGGACAGCCTCCTACGAGCAGTACTTC.

At least ten counts were recorded for this clonotype. The chain carries TRBV11-2 and TRBJ2-5; D not resolved. The CDR3 covers 13 residues. Between the trimmed V and J ends, which lost 5 bases and 5 bases, there was a span of 12 bases. CDR1 is SGHAT and CDR2 is FQNNGV in the germline V gene. The DNA for the CDR3 is TGTGCCAGCAGCCCATGGCTGCGTGAGACCCAGTACTTC. Protein product: CASSPWLRETQYF.

The gene calls are TRBV20-1 and TRBJ1-2; TRBD1 is a possible D gene (6 bases). Germline V gene lookup returns CDR1 DFQATT and CDR2 SNEGSKA (reference sequence). The CDR3 is 13 residues long. Trimming took off 5 bases at V and 6 bases at J, with 16 bases between the two ends. The CDR3 DNA sequence: TGCAGTGCTGACCCACAGGGTATTGATGGCTACACCTTC. Translation: CSADPQGIDGYTF.

There are many counts of this clonotype. V and J are TRBV27 and TRBJ1-5; D gene ambiguous. Germline CDR1 and CDR2: MNHEY and SMNVEV (reference sequence). This CDR3 has 12 amino acids. Trimming pared 6 bases from V and 2 bases from J, leaving 5 bases between. This CDR3 is CASREGNQPQHF. The CDR3, as DNA: TGTGCCAGCAGAGAGGGCAATCAGCCCCAGCATTTT.

As regards this clonotype: This could be a read error, since a much larger clone is one nucleotide away. The chain couples TRBV18 to TRBJ2-5, with unresolved D. The CDR3 is 12 amino acids. Germline-derived CDR1 and CDR2 are KGHSH and LQKENI. The CDR3 is CASPPTQETQYF. For the CDR3, the DNA is TGTGCCAGCCCACCAACCCAAGAGACCCAGTACTTC.

This clonotype was observed many times. The V and J genes are TRBV5-1 and TRBJ2-7; D gene unclear. Germline V CDR1 and CDR2: SGHRS, YFSETQ. The CDR3 extends over 15 amino acids. V lost 4 bases, J lost 2 bases, and 16 bases lay in between. DNA of the CDR3: TGCGCCAGCAGCACGGGCCCCAGACAAACCTACGAGCAGTACTTC. Translated, it gives CASSTGPRQTYEQYF.

This clonotype has at least ten counts. The chain couples TRBV5-1 to TRBJ2-5; 12 bases fit TRBD2. The CDR3 has 16 amino acids. With 3 bases clipped from V and 1 base from J, the junction kept 4 bases outside the gene matches. Looked up from germline, CDR1 is SGHRS and CDR2 is YFSETQ. CDR3: CASSWLAGGIQETQYF. As DNA, the CDR3 is TGCGCCAGCAGCTGGCTAGCGGGAGGGATCCAAGAGACCCAGTACTTC.